Each of the 24 T cell receptor beta chains below was sequenced from the same sample in a study of beta chain features in type 1 diabetes. Findings of the study overall: The study found moderately but significantly shorter TCRB CDR3s in all four CD4+ subsets of Type 1 diabetes patients.

Expressed TCRB transcripts were sequenced because the entire RNA isolate underwent reverse transcription. The method was immunoSEQ multiplex PCR; TCRdb's version includes in-frame clones alone and lacks a portion of them. Of 640,000 or so clones listed, 11% to 15% are singletons. Their specific antigens are unknown. The sample comprised naive CD4+ T cells from blood. The source of these receptors is a man aged 18-30 years with type 1 diabetes.

The chain couples TRBV25-1 to TRBJ1-2; D unclear. Deletions cut 3 bases from V and 5 bases from J, with 4 bases between. The CDR3 length is 11 residues. Germline CDR1 reads MGHDK; CDR2 reads SYGVNS. The chain's CDR3 is CASSDWYGYTF. The CDR3 DNA sequence: TGTGCCAGCAGTGACTGGTATGGCTACACCTTC.

The chain couples TRBV20-1 to TRBJ2-7; unclear D gene. Looked up from germline, CDR1 is DFQATT and CDR2 is SNEGSKA (reference sequence). Trimming shortened V by 2 bases and J by 4 bases, and 6 bases separated the two germline ends. The CDR3 runs 11 residues. The CDR3 loop reads CSARNGYEQYF. In nucleotides, the CDR3 is TGCAGTGCTAGAAACGGGTACGAGCAGTACTTC.

The chain uses TRBV18 and TRBJ2-1; 7 bases are a match to TRBD2. The germline CDR1 and CDR2 sequences are KGHSH and LQKENI. The CDR3 is made up of 15 amino acids. The ends lost 1 base at V and 7 bases at J; junction bases unmatched: 7. The CDR3: CASSPREGNGNEQFF. CDR3 coding DNA: TGTGCCAGCTCACCACGGGAGGGCAACGGGAATGAGCAGTTCTTC. Full variable domain (missing parts from reference TRBV18 and TRBJ2-1): NAGVMQNPRHLVRRRGQEARLRCSPMKGHSHVYWYRQLPEEGLKFMVYLQKENIIDESGMPKERFSAEFPKEGPSILRIQQVVRGDSAAYFCASSPREGNGNEQFFGPGTRLTVL.

This clone occurred a few times. The chain employs TRBV5-8 and TRBJ2-3; TRBD2 matches at 8 bases. The V gene end was trimmed by 3 bases and the J gene end by 1 base; junction bases not matched to a gene: 13. This CDR3 has 18 amino acids. From germline, CDR1 is SGHTS and CDR2 YDEGEE. CDR3 residues: CASSYGGSGIGGTDTQYF. CDR3 bases: TGTGCCAGCAGCTACGGTGGTAGCGGGATAGGAGGCACAGATACGCAGTATTTT. Using reference TRBV5-8 and TRBJ2-3 for the parts outside the CDR3, the full variable domain is EAGVTQSPTHLIKTRGQQATLRCSPISGHTSVYWYQQALGLGLQFLLWYDEGEERNRGNFPPRFSGRQFPNYSSELNVNALELEDSALYLCASSYGGSGIGGTDTQYFGPGTRLTVL.

This clone was counted only a few times. V and J are TRBV15 and TRBJ2-4; D is unclear. V lost 1 base and J lost 0, with 4 bases in between. This CDR3 has 14 residues. Germline V CDR1 and CDR2: LNHNV, YYDKDF (reference sequence). CDR3 sequence (DNA): TGTGCCACCAGCAGAGGACAAGCCAAAAACATTCAGTACTTC. This codes for CATSRGQAKNIQYF.

V gene TRBV7-2 combines with J gene TRBJ2-5; D is undetermined. In germline, CDR1 is SGHTA, CDR2 FQGNSA. CDR3 length equals 14 residues. Trimming stripped 1 base from V and 5 bases from J, with 11 bases between. CDR3 DNA sequence: TGTGCCAGCAGCTTAGATCGAGGTTGGGAGACCCAGTACTTC. Translation: CASSLDRGWETQYF. Full variable domain (missing parts from reference TRBV7-2 and TRBJ2-5): GAGVSQSPSNKVTEKGKDVELRCDPISGHTALYWYRQSLGQGLEFLIYFQGNSAPDKSGLPSDRFSAERTGGSVSTLTIQRTQQEDSAVYLCASSLDRGWETQYFGPGTRLLVL.

The chain is built from TRBV7-3 and TRBJ1-1; 8 nucleotides align to TRBD1. The CDR3 has 13 amino acids. Germline CDR1 is SGHTA and CDR2 is FQGTGA. With V trimmed by 3 bases and J by 6 bases, 3 bases remained unmatched. The CDR3 is CASSFGQGAEAFF. CDR3 in DNA: TGTGCCAGCAGCTTCGGACAGGGCGCTGAAGCTTTCTTT.

This chain connects TRBV7-2 to TRBJ2-5; 8 bases fit TRBD1. The CDR3 extends over 14 amino acids. V was clipped by 4 bases and J by 7 bases; unmatched bases: 8. Germline V gene lookup returns CDR1 SGHTA and CDR2 FQGNSA. In DNA, the CDR3 is TGTGCCAGCAGCTGGGACAGGTTGAAAGGGACCCAGTACTTC. Its protein product is CASSWDRLKGTQYF.

This clone appeared a single time. The chain recombines TRBV15 with TRBJ2-3; 7 bases agree with TRBD1. CDR3 length: 18 residues. V shed 1 base and J 1 base; nucleotides not matched to a gene: 11. The germline CDR1 and CDR2 sequences are LNHNV and YYDKDF (reference sequence). CDR3 region: CATSRVIQQGFRTDTQYF. CDR3 nucleotide sequence: TGTGCCACCAGCAGAGTAATCCAACAGGGGTTCCGCACAGATACGCAGTATTTT.

This clone was picked up a small number of times. DNA for the CDR3: TGTGCCAGCAGGTTGGGACAGCTAGAAATGGGCTACGAGCAGTACTTC. Its protein product is CASRLGQLEMGYEQYF. The chain recombines TRBV28 with TRBJ2-7, with 7 bases matching TRBD1. The CDR3 has 16 residues. CDR1 is MDHEN, CDR2 SYDVKM, per germline. Trimming cost V 6 bases and J 3 bases; bases outside gene matches: 14.

This clone was observed a handful of times. V usage is TRBV7-2 and J usage is TRBJ2-7, with D perhaps matching TRBD2 (6 bases). V lost 6 bases, J lost 6 bases, and 12 bases lay in between. Germline CDR1 and CDR2: SGHTA and FQGNSA. This CDR3 contains 12 residues. The CDR3 reads CASRHGRPEQYF. The CDR3 region has the DNA TGTGCCAGCAGACATGGGAGGCCCGAGCAGTACTTC. The full variable domain, completed using reference TRBV7-2 and TRBJ2-7, is GAGVSQSPSNKVTEKGKDVELRCDPISGHTALYWYRQSLGQGLEFLIYFQGNSAPDKSGLPSDRFSAERTGGSVSTLTIQRTQQEDSAVYLCASRHGRPEQYFGPGTRLTVT.

CDR3 bases: TGTGCCAGCTTCTCGGGGGTGGCGAACACTGAAGCTTTCTTT. This codes for CASFSGVANTEAFF. This chain uses TRBV6-1 with TRBJ1-1, with a tentative D call TRBD1 (5 bases). The CDR3 contains 14 residues. V was pared by 8 bases and J by 1 base, with 14 bases between. Germline CDR1 reads MNHNS; CDR2 reads SASEGT.

The rearrangement links TRBV30 to TRBJ2-3; 15 bases agree with TRBD2. Germline V gene data show CDR1 as GTSNPN and CDR2 as SVGIG (reference sequence). This CDR3 is 17 amino acids long. V dropped 1 base and J dropped 6; count of bases not matched to a gene: 8. The CDR3 coding sequence is TGTGCCTGGAGTGCTGGTGGACTAGCGGGGGGGTTCGATACGCAGTATTTT. It translates to CAWSAGGLAGGFDTQYF.

This clone was observed a few times. This sample includes further DNA sequences coding for the same CDR3. The gene calls are TRBV6-5 and TRBJ2-5; possibly TRBD1 for D (5 bases). V shed 3 bases and J shed 7 bases, with 12 bases lying between them. Germline-derived CDR1 and CDR2 are MNHEY and SVGAGI. The CDR3 has 13 amino acids. The CDR3 bases are TGTGCCAGCAGTTATGGGGCCGCCAGGACCCAGTACTTC. Translating gives CASSYGAARTQYF.

The chain links TRBV10-3 to TRBJ1-5; TRBD1 agrees at 9 bases. The V gene's germline CDR1 is ENHRY and CDR2 SYGVKD. Trimming cost V 2 bases and J 5 bases; bases outside gene matches: 4. The CDR3 is made up of 15 amino acids. CDR3 sequence: CAISEGDRGDQPQHF. The DNA for the CDR3 is TGTGCCATCAGTGAGGGCGACAGGGGGGATCAGCCCCAGCATTTT.

This clone was found a few times. The rearrangement links TRBV11-1 to TRBJ2-5; D ambiguous. Trimming removed 3 bases at V and 2 bases at J, with 10 bases between. The V gene's germline CDR1 is SGHAT and CDR2 FQDESV (reference sequence). CDR3 size: 14 residues. CDR3 sequence (DNA): TGTGCCAGCAGCTTTGCAGTTGTTCAAGAGACCCAGTACTTC. This encodes CASSFAVVQETQYF.

The V and J genes are TRBV30 and TRBJ2-7; 9 positions match TRBD1. After removal of 3 bases from V and 0 bases from J, the junction contained 15 bases not matched to a gene. Germline CDR1 GTSNPN, CDR2 SVGIG (reference sequence). This CDR3 contains 18 residues. Written as DNA, the CDR3 is TGTGCCTGGAGGAAAAGGGGACAGGGAACTAGGAGCTCCTACGAGCAGTACTTC. It yields the protein CAWRKRGQGTRSSYEQYF.

The chain uses TRBV7-2 and TRBJ1-2; 8 bases are a match to TRBD1. This CDR3 region has 15 residues. Losses at the gene ends were 5 bases for V and 3 bases for J; bases not matched to a gene: 8. Germline-derived CDR1 and CDR2 are SGHTA and FQGNSA. CDR3: CASSRRRGQDYGYTF. CDR3 DNA sequence: TGTGCCAGCAGCCGCCGCAGGGGACAGGACTATGGCTACACCTTC.

There are a few counts of this clone. The chain joins TRBV7-9 to TRBJ2-7; 9 bases line up with TRBD2. Germline V CDR1 and CDR2: SEHNR, FQNEAQ (reference sequence). V gave up 4 bases and J gave up 2 bases; unmatched junction bases: 3. The CDR3 loop spans 14 amino acids. CDR3 protein: CASSSSGATYEQYF. In nucleotides, the CDR3 is TGTGCCAGCAGCTCTAGCGGGGCCACCTACGAGCAGTACTTC.

The CDR3 here is CAWSSLGDRGVSGANVLTF. In DNA form, the CDR3 reads TGTGCCTGGAGCTCTTTAGGGGACAGGGGAGTCTCTGGGGCCAACGTCCTGACTTTC. The chain has TRBV30 and TRBJ2-6, with TRBD1 identical over 10 bases. Germline CDR1 and CDR2: GTSNPN and SVGIG (reference sequence). The CDR3 length is 19 residues. Trimming at V came to 3 bases and at J to 0 bases, leaving 11 bases not matched to a gene.

CDR3 region: CASGSGTGEQYF. The CDR3 DNA follows: TGTGCCAGCGGCTCCGGGACAGGAGAGCAGTACTTC. The chain carries TRBV6-4 and TRBJ2-7, with 8 bases fitting TRBD1. The CDR3 sequence is 12 residues long. Looked up from germline, CDR1 is MRHNA and CDR2 is SNTAGT. The ends lost 8 bases at V and 7 bases at J; junction bases unmatched: 7.

The J gene is TRBJ2-7, the V gene TRBV5-5; 7 bases fit TRBD1. Per germline, CDR1 SGHKS and CDR2 YYEKEE (reference sequence). J lost 1 base, V lost 4 bases, and 2 bases had no gene match. The CDR3 contains 13 residues. The CDR3 bases are TGTGCCAGCAGCCAGGGACAGTCCTACGAGCAGTACTTC. Protein product: CASSQGQSYEQYF.

This clone was picked up a small number of times. The chain combines TRBV5-1 with TRBJ2-5; 16 nucleotides agree with TRBD2. In germline, CDR1 is SGHRS, CDR2 YFSETQ. CDR3 length: 16 amino acids. V lost 4 bases to trimming and J lost 4 bases; unmatched junction nucleotides: 4. The CDR3 spells CASSLGTSGRGETQYF. The CDR3, as DNA: TGCGCCAGCAGCCTGGGGACTAGCGGGAGGGGAGAGACCCAGTACTTC.

The chain joins TRBV30 to TRBJ1-6; no definite D call. The CDR3 consists of 13 residues. Germline-derived CDR1 and CDR2 are GTSNPN and SVGIG (reference sequence). Trimming stripped 1 base from V and 4 bases from J, with 5 bases between. The CDR3 bases are TGTGCCTGGAGTGATCGGTATAATTCACCCCTCCACTTT. Translation gives CAWSDRYNSPLHF.